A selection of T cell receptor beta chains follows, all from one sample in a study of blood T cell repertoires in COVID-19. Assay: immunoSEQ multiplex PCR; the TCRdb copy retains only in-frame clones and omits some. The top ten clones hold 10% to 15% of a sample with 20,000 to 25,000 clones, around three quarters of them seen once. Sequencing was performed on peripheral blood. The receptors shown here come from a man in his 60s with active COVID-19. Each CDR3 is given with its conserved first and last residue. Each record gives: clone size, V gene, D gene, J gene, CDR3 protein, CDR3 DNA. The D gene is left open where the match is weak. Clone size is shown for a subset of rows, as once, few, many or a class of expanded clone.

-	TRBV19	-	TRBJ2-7	CASSTQTGPTYEQYF	TGTGCCAGTAGTACTCAGACAGGTCCGACCTACGAGCAGTACTTC
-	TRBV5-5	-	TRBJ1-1	CASSLDFGNTEAFF	TGTGCCAGCAGCTTAGATTTCGGGAACACTGAAGCTTTCTTT
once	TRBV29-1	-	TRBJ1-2	CSVVGGRGSYGYTF	TGCAGCGTTGTAGGGGGGAGGGGATCCTATGGCTACACCTTC
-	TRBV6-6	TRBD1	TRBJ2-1	CASSLQGAGEQFF	TGTGCCAGCAGTTTACAGGGGGCCGGTGAGCAGTTCTTC
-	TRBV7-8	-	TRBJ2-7	CASSLGGAPEQYF	TGTGCCAGCAGCTTGGGGGGAGCCCCCGAGCAGTACTTC
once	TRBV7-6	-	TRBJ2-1	CASSFSRGNEQFF	TGTGCCAGCAGCTTCTCCCGGGGAAATGAGCAGTTCTTC
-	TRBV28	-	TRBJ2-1	CASSFLRGYNEQFF	TGTGCCAGCAGTTTTCTCCGGGGATACAATGAGCAGTTCTTC
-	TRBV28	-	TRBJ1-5	CASNFQGWNQPQHF	TGTGCCAGCAACTTCCAGGGGTGGAATCAGCCCCAGCATTTT
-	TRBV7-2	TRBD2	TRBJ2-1	CASSLAGAGGAFF	TGTGCCAGCAGCTTAGCGGGAGCGGGAGGTGCGTTCTTC
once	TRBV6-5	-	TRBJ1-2	CASSQGRNGYTF	TGTGCCAGCAGCCAAGGGAGGAATGGCTACACCTTC
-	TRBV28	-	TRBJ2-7	CASSLEGGYEQYF	TGTGCCAGCAGTTTGGAGGGGGGGTACGAGCAGTACTTC
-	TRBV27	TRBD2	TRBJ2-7	CASRIEAGGLDEQYF	TGTGCCAGCAGAATTGAAGCGGGAGGCCTTGACGAGCAGTACTTC
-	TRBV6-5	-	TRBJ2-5	CASTPNPGLGETQYF	TGTGCCAGCACCCCGAATCCAGGGTTGGGAGAGACCCAGTACTTC
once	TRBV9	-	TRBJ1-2	CASSVAQGRNYGYTF	TGTGCCAGCAGCGTAGCCCAGGGGCGGAACTATGGCTACACCTTC
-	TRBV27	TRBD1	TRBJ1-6	CASSLQGQGNSPLHF	TGTGCCAGCAGTTTACAGGGACAGGGTAATTCACCCCTCCACTTT
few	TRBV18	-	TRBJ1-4	CASSPRQENEKLFF	TGTGCCAGCTCACCGAGACAGGAGAATGAAAAACTGTTTTTT
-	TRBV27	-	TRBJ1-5	CASSFGPNQPQHF	TGTGCCAGCAGTTTCGGTCCAAATCAGCCCCAGCATTTT
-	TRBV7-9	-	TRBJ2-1	CASSPSESTYNEQFF	TGTGCCAGCAGCCCCAGCGAATCAACCTACAATGAGCAGTTCTTC
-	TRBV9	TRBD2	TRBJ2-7	CASSVAPAGGFYEQYF	TGTGCCAGCAGCGTAGCTCCCGCGGGAGGATTTTACGAGCAGTACTTC
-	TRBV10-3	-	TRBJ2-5	CAISEDGETQYF	TGTGCCATCAGCGAGGACGGGGAGACCCAGTACTTC
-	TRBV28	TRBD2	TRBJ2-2	CASIIGGLAANTGELFF	TGTGCCAGCATTATTGGGGGACTAGCGGCAAACACCGGGGAGCTGTTTTTT
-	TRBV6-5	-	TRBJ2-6	CASSTGSGANVLTF	TGTGCCAGCAGTACAGGGTCAGGGGCCAACGTCCTGACTTTC
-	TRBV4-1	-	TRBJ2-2	CASSQDPERANTGELFF	TGCGCCAGCAGCCAAGACCCCGAGCGGGCCAACACCGGGGAGCTGTTTTTT
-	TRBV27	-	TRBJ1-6	CASSFKGAGSPLHF	TGTGCCAGCAGTTTTAAAGGGGCAGGTTCACCCCTCCACTTT
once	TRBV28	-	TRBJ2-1	CASSPPGSSYNEQFF	TGTGCCAGCAGTCCCCCGGGTAGCTCCTACAATGAGCAGTTCTTC
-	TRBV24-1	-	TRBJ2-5	CATSDVAQETQYF	TGTGCCACCAGTGACGTGGCCCAAGAGACCCAGTACTTC
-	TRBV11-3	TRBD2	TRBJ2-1	CASSPAPGLAGGPHNEQFF	TGTGCCAGCAGCCCCGCTCCCGGACTAGCGGGGGGACCTCACAATGAGCAGTTCTTC
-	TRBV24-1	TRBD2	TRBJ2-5	CATSDLRLGLADQETQYF	TGTGCCACCAGTGATTTGCGTTTAGGACTAGCGGACCAAGAGACCCAGTACTTC
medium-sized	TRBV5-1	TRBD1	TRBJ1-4	CASSLKTGKKLFF	TGCGCCAGCAGCTTGAAGACAGGGAAAAAACTGTTTTTT
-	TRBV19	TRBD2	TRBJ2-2	CASSTRTSGRRSTGELFF	TGTGCCAGTAGTACCCGGACTAGCGGGAGGAGGTCTACCGGGGAGCTGTTTTTT
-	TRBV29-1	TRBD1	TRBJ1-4	CSVADRGVIEKLFF	TGCAGCGTAGCGGACAGGGGGGTGATTGAAAAACTGTTTTTT
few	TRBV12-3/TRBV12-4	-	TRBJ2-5	CASSFSGETQYF	TGTGCCAGCAGTTTTAGTGGAGAGACCCAGTACTTC
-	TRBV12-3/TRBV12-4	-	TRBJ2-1	CASSFRPIPEQFF	TGTGCCAGCAGTTTCCGTCCTATCCCTGAGCAGTTCTTC
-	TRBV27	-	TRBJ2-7	CASSHFKSSYEQYF	TGTGCCAGCAGCCACTTCAAGAGCTCCTACGAGCAGTACTTC
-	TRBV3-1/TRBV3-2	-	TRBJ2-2	CASSPPGFGGELFF	TGTGCCAGCAGCCCGCCGGGGTTCGGCGGGGAGCTGTTTTTT
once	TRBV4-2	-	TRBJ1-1	CASSQGHTEAFF	TGTGCCAGCAGCCAGGGGCACACTGAAGCTTTCTTT
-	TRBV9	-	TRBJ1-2	CASSVDRVRGSYTF	TGTGCCAGCAGCGTAGACAGGGTGAGAGGGAGCTACACCTTC
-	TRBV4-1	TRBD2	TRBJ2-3	CASRRLAGEGTDTQYF	TGCGCCAGCAGGCGACTAGCGGGAGAGGGCACAGATACGCAGTATTTT
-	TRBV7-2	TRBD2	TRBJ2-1	CASSLDPLLAGDQFF	TGTGCCAGCAGCTTAGATCCTTTACTAGCGGGAGATCAATTCTTC
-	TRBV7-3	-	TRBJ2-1	CASSLSGLGYNEQFF	TGTGCCAGCAGCTTATCAGGCCTCGGCTACAATGAGCAGTTCTTC
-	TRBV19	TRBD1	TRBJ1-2	CASPGQGAGGLNYGYTF	TGTGCCAGCCCGGGACAGGGGGCGGGGGGCCTTAACTATGGCTACACCTTC
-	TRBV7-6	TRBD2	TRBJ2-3	CASSPLAGVQGGTDTQYF	TGTGCCAGCAGCCCTCTAGCGGGAGTACAGGGTGGGACAGATACGCAGTATTTT
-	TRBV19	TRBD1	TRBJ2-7	CASSADRGPGEQYF	TGTGCCAGTAGTGCCGACAGGGGCCCAGGCGAGCAGTACTTC
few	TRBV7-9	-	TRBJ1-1	CASSLDQGRGTEAFF	TGTGCCAGCAGCTTAGATCAGGGAAGGGGGACTGAAGCTTTCTTT
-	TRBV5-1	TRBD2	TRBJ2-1	CASSLDGRAFNEQFF	TGCGCCAGCAGCTTGGACGGGAGGGCCTTCAATGAGCAGTTCTTC
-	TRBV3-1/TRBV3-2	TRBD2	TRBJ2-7	CASSQERRTSGYEQYF	TGTGCCAGCAGCCAAGAGAGGCGGACTAGCGGGTACGAGCAGTACTTC
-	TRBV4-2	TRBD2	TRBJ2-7	CASSQDMASGAYEQYF	TGTGCCAGCAGCCAAGATATGGCTAGCGGGGCCTACGAGCAGTACTTC
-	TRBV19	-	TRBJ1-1	CASSIGGNSWNTEAFF	TGTGCCAGTAGTATAGGAGGGAATAGCTGGAACACTGAAGCTTTCTTT
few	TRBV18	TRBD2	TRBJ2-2	CASSPSLQLAGDSTGELFF	TGTGCCAGCTCGCCGAGCCTACAACTAGCGGGAGACAGCACCGGGGAGCTGTTTTTT
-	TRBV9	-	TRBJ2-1	CASSVRGNNEQFF	TGTGCCAGCAGCGTACGGGGGAACAATGAGCAGTTCTTC
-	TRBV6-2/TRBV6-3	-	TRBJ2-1	CASSYWRDWKPNEQFF	TGTGCCAGCAGTTATTGGCGGGACTGGAAGCCCAATGAGCAGTTCTTC
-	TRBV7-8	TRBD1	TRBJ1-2	CASSATGQVYGYTF	TGTGCCAGCAGCGCGACAGGGCAGGTCTATGGCTACACCTTC